The rows below give T cell receptor beta chains drawn from one sample of a study of shared clonotypes between healthy human individuals. Repertoires were generated with immunoSEQ multiplex PCR, while TCRdb's copy carries only in-frame clones and drops some. This sample has roughly 890,000 clones, with around 93% found just once. What was sequenced was naive CD8+ T cells sorted from blood. The receptors here all came from a man aged 25 to 40 in good health. Both conserved end residues are part of each CDR3. Fields, in order: V gene, J gene, clone size, D gene, CDR3 DNA, CDR3 protein. The D gene is left open where the match is weak. Rows may omit the clone size; those that give it use once, few, many or a size class.

V: TRBV7-9
J: TRBJ2-4
size: .
D: .
DNA: TGTGCCAGCAGCCCCCCTCCGTTAACCAAAAACATTCAGTACTTC
CDR3: CASSPPPLTKNIQYF

V: TRBV6-1
J: TRBJ2-1
size: .
D: TRBD2
DNA: TGTGCCAGCAGTGCATGGACTAGCGGCTACAATGAGCAGTTCTTC
CDR3: CASSAWTSGYNEQFF

V: TRBV6-6
J: TRBJ2-1
size: .
D: .
DNA: TGTGCCAGCAGTTACTCGATTGAGCAGTTCTTC
CDR3: CASSYSIEQFF

V: TRBV7-2
J: TRBJ2-7
size: .
D: .
DNA: TGTGCCAGCAGCTATTGGGTTCGGACGGACGAGGGGCAGTACTTC
CDR3: CASSYWVRTDEGQYF

V: TRBV9
J: TRBJ2-1
size: .
D: .
DNA: TGTGCCAGCAGCGTAGGGGCGGGAAAAAACAATGAGCAGTTCTTC
CDR3: CASSVGAGKNNEQFF

V: TRBV6-1
J: TRBJ2-7
size: .
D: TRBD1
DNA: TGTGCCAGCAGTGTGGAACAGGGGTCCTACGAGCAGTACTTC
CDR3: CASSVEQGSYEQYF

V: TRBV5-6
J: TRBJ2-7
size: .
D: .
DNA: TGTGCCAGCAGCCGAGGCTACGAGCAGTACTTC
CDR3: CASSRGYEQYF

V: TRBV7-9
J: TRBJ2-1
size: .
D: TRBD2
DNA: TGTGCCAGCACCGTAGCCCCGGGACTATCCGCGGTCAATGAGCAGTTCTTC
CDR3: CASTVAPGLSAVNEQFF

V: TRBV27
J: TRBJ2-1
size: .
D: TRBD2
DNA: TGTGCCAGCAGCCTGGGACTAGCGGGCTCCTACAATGAGCAGTTCTTC
CDR3: CASSLGLAGSYNEQFF

V: TRBV2
J: TRBJ2-5
size: .
D: TRBD2
DNA: TGTGCCAGCAGACCACTAGCGGGAGGATACGAGACCCAGTACTTC
CDR3: CASRPLAGGYETQYF

V: TRBV27
J: TRBJ2-5
size: .
D: TRBD1
DNA: TGTGCCAGCAGTCCCCGGGACAGGGTGGCCGAGACCCAGTACTTC
CDR3: CASSPRDRVAETQYF

V: TRBV11-2
J: TRBJ2-1
size: .
D: TRBD2
DNA: TGTGCCAGCAGCTTAGTTATTTTCCTAGCGGACTCCTACAATGAGCAGTTCTTC
CDR3: CASSLVIFLADSYNEQFF

V: TRBV18
J: TRBJ2-7
size: .
D: TRBD1
DNA: TGTGCCAGCTCACCGACAGGGCGTATCAGCTCCTACGAGCAGTACTTC
CDR3: CASSPTGRISSYEQYF

V: TRBV11-3
J: TRBJ2-1
size: .
D: .
DNA: TGTGCCAGCAGCCCTCCGTGGGACAATGAGCAGTTCTTC
CDR3: CASSPPWDNEQFF

V: TRBV2
J: TRBJ2-5
size: .
D: TRBD2
DNA: TGTGCCAGCAGGAGGGGTTGGACTAGCGGGAGTCGAGAGACCCAGTACTTC
CDR3: CASRRGWTSGSRETQYF

V: TRBV5-6
J: TRBJ1-3
size: .
D: .
DNA: TGTGCCAGCAGCCCCCGAATCGGAGCTGGGGACACCATATATTTT
CDR3: CASSPRIGAGDTIYF

V: TRBV9
J: TRBJ2-7
size: .
D: TRBD2
DNA: TGTGCCAGCAGCGTAAGGGGAGGGCCGTACTACGAGCAGTACTTC
CDR3: CASSVRGGPYYEQYF

V: TRBV7-3
J: TRBJ2-5
size: .
D: .
DNA: TGTGCCAGCAGCTTATCAATCCGCGAGACCCAGTACTTC
CDR3: CASSLSIRETQYF

V: TRBV7-3
J: TRBJ2-7
size: .
D: .
DNA: TGTGCCAGCAGCTTAGGAAAGCGGGCCTACGATGACGAGCAGTACTTC
CDR3: CASSLGKRAYDDEQYF

V: TRBV27
J: TRBJ2-7
size: .
D: .
DNA: TGTGCCAGCAGTTTATCAAGTTGGGGCTACGAGCAGTACTTC
CDR3: CASSLSSWGYEQYF

V: TRBV9
J: TRBJ2-7
size: .
D: TRBD2
DNA: TGTGCCAGCAGCGGAGGGACTAGCGGGTCCTACGAGCAGTACTTC
CDR3: CASSGGTSGSYEQYF

V: TRBV19
J: TRBJ1-5
size: few
D: .
DNA: TGTGCCAGTACCCCGGGGCAAACGGCTCAGCCCCAGCATTTT
CDR3: CASTPGQTAQPQHF

V: TRBV5-3
J: TRBJ2-7
size: .
D: .
DNA: TGTGCCAGAAGCGAAAAACATCCGCGAGCGGGCCACACCTACGAGCAGTACTTC
CDR3: CARSEKHPRAGHTYEQYF

V: TRBV6-6
J: TRBJ2-7
size: .
D: .
DNA: TGTGCCAGCAGTTACAGGATTACCTACGAGCAGTACTTC
CDR3: CASSYRITYEQYF

V: TRBV7-2
J: TRBJ1-1
size: .
D: .
DNA: TGTGCCAGCAGCTTAGGGGCTTCGAACACTGAAGCTTTCTTT
CDR3: CASSLGASNTEAFF

V: TRBV6-6
J: TRBJ2-2
size: .
D: .
DNA: TGTGCCAGCACGACCACCGGGGAGCTGTTTTTT
CDR3: CASTTTGELFF

V: TRBV28
J: TRBJ2-3
size: .
D: .
DNA: TGTGCCAGCAGTTTTTGGCCCCAGGGCGCCACAGATACGCAGTATTTT
CDR3: CASSFWPQGATDTQYF

V: TRBV7-6
J: TRBJ1-1
size: .
D: .
DNA: TGTGCCAGCAGCTTAGCGGGCGAGAACACTGAAGCTTTCTTT
CDR3: CASSLAGENTEAFF

V: TRBV15
J: TRBJ2-7
size: .
D: .
DNA: TGTGCCACCAGCGTCAGAGCTGGCGAGCAGTACTTC
CDR3: CATSVRAGEQYF

V: TRBV29-1
J: TRBJ2-1
size: .
D: .
DNA: TGCAGCGTTTCCGACTACGTTAGGGACAATGAGCAGTTCTTC
CDR3: CSVSDYVRDNEQFF

V: TRBV27
J: TRBJ2-7
size: .
D: .
DNA: TGTGCCAGCAGTTTAGGTGGGAAATACGAGCAGTACTTC
CDR3: CASSLGGKYEQYF

V: TRBV6-1
J: TRBJ1-2
size: .
D: .
DNA: TGTGCCAGCATGGGGAGTCTCTATGGCTACACCTTC
CDR3: CASMGSLYGYTF

V: TRBV5-1
J: TRBJ2-7
size: .
D: TRBD1
DNA: TGCGCCAGCAGCCTCAGGGACAGATCCTACGAGCAGTACTTC
CDR3: CASSLRDRSYEQYF

V: TRBV11-3
J: TRBJ2-1
size: .
D: TRBD2
DNA: TGTGCCAGCAGCTTTACACGGGAGGGGTACAATGAGCAGTTCTTC
CDR3: CASSFTREGYNEQFF

V: TRBV2
J: TRBJ2-7
size: .
D: .
DNA: TGTGCCAGCAGTGAACGGGGGCTGGGGTTCTACGAGCAGTACTTC
CDR3: CASSERGLGFYEQYF

V: TRBV15
J: TRBJ2-3
size: .
D: .
DNA: TGTGCCACCAGCAGAGAACAGACCACAGATACGCAGTATTTT
CDR3: CATSREQTTDTQYF

V: TRBV27
J: TRBJ2-3
size: .
D: TRBD2
DNA: TGTGCCAGCACTGCCCGGGAGGGTCCAGATACGCAGTATTTT
CDR3: CASTAREGPDTQYF

V: TRBV6-5
J: TRBJ2-3
size: .
D: .
DNA: TGTGCCAGCAGTTACTCGCAGGACTGGGAAACAGATACGCAGTATTTT
CDR3: CASSYSQDWETDTQYF

V: TRBV5-4
J: TRBJ1-2
size: .
D: .
DNA: TGTGCCAGCAGCTTATATTTACTGGACAGCTATGGCTACACCTTC
CDR3: CASSLYLLDSYGYTF

V: TRBV12-5
J: TRBJ2-5
size: .
D: .
DNA: TGTGCTAGTGGTTTGGTACCAGTGGGCGGGGCCCAAGAGACCCAGTACTTC
CDR3: CASGLVPVGGAQETQYF

V: TRBV18
J: TRBJ2-7
size: .
D: TRBD2
DNA: TGTGCCAGCTCACCAGAGACTAGCCATCCCTACGAGCAGTACTTC
CDR3: CASSPETSHPYEQYF

V: TRBV4-1
J: TRBJ2-7
size: .
D: .
DNA: TGCGCCAGCAGCCAAGAAGGCCCCGAGCAGTACTTC
CDR3: CASSQEGPEQYF

V: TRBV29-1
J: TRBJ1-3
size: once
D: .
DNA: TGCAGCGTACGGGACTCTGGAAACACCATATATTTT
CDR3: CSVRDSGNTIYF

V: TRBV7-8
J: TRBJ2-7
size: .
D: TRBD2
DNA: TGTGCCAGCAGCTTAGGTTCTGGACTAGCGGGATTCTACGAGCAGTACTTC
CDR3: CASSLGSGLAGFYEQYF

V: TRBV27
J: TRBJ1-2
size: .
D: .
DNA: TGTGCCAGCAGTTTATCGTGGGCGGGTGACTATGGCTACACCTTC
CDR3: CASSLSWAGDYGYTF

V: TRBV6-5
J: TRBJ1-5
size: .
D: .
DNA: TGTGCCAGCAGTTACTCGACTAATCAGCCCCAGCATTTT
CDR3: CASSYSTNQPQHF

V: TRBV6-6
J: TRBJ1-5
size: .
D: .
DNA: TGTGCCAGCAGAAAGACGGCCAGCAATCAGCCCCAGCATTTT
CDR3: CASRKTASNQPQHF

V: TRBV10-1
J: TRBJ2-7
size: once
D: TRBD2
DNA: TGCGCCAGCAGTGAGGGGACTAGCGGGAACGAGCAGTACTTC
CDR3: CASSEGTSGNEQYF

V: TRBV20-1
J: TRBJ2-5
size: .
D: .
DNA: TGCAGTGCTAGAGAAGAGACCCAGTACTTC
CDR3: CSAREETQYF

V: TRBV7-9
J: TRBJ2-1
size: .
D: .
DNA: TGTGCCAGCAGCCCCCGGGACCCAAAGGGCGGGAAATACAATGAGCAGTTCTTC
CDR3: CASSPRDPKGGKYNEQFF

V: TRBV4-3
J: TRBJ2-1
size: .
D: TRBD2
DNA: TGCGCCAGCAGCCAATATTTAGCGGGAGAACCCAATGAGCAGTTCTTC
CDR3: CASSQYLAGEPNEQFF

V: TRBV14
J: TRBJ2-7
size: .
D: .
DNA: TGTGCCAGCAGCCAAGTCTACGCTGGAGATCCCCCCTACGAGCAGTACTTC
CDR3: CASSQVYAGDPPYEQYF

V: TRBV27
J: TRBJ2-7
size: .
D: TRBD2
DNA: TGTGCCAGCAGTCCTAGCGGGAGTTCTCGCGAGCAGTACTTC
CDR3: CASSPSGSSREQYF

V: TRBV9
J: TRBJ1-1
size: .
D: .
DNA: TGTGCCAGCAGCGCTCAGGGTTTGGACACTGAAGCTTTCTTT
CDR3: CASSAQGLDTEAFF